The entry below describes one TCR beta chain. What it binds is unknown. These data are taken from a study of cytomegalovirus exposure and HLA in healthy donors. The CDR3 length is 16 residues. The trim removed 7 bases at V and 6 bases at J, leaving 15 bases unmatched. Per germline, CDR1 SGHAT and CDR2 FQNNGV. In the PCR, 60 Vbeta and 13 Jbeta primers were used. Repertoires were generated with immunoSEQ multiplex PCR, while TCRdb's copy carries only in-frame clones and drops some. The table includes around 160,000 clones, 75% to 80% detected once. Overall study results and limits: Indistinguishable V segments such as TRBV6-2 and TRBV6-3 were excluded. Later analysis suggested links between common viral pathogens and several top significant clusters.

The sample consisted of PBMCs. The rearrangement joins TRBV11-2 to TRBJ2-3, with TRBD2 matching over 8 bases. This TCR was recovered from a man aged 40-49 years in good health and CMV-seropositive. DNA for the CDR3: TGTGCCAGCACCCCCCTCAGTGACGGGAGGGCCGATACGCAGTATTTT. As protein: CASTPLSDGRADTQYF.